This entry features one TCR beta chain sequence. The sample comes from a study of blood T cell repertoires in COVID-19. Produced via immunoSEQ multiplex PCR; TCRdb's table is partial and in-frame only. There are about 280,000 clones in the sample; around nine tenths occur only once, and around 2% lies in the top ten. Germline lookup yields CDR1 MDHEN and CDR2 SYDVKM. The CDR3 sequence is 15 residues long. V gave up 6 bases and J gave up 8 bases; unmatched junction bases: 15. The gene calls are TRBV28 and TRBJ1-2; 7 nucleotides line up with TRBD1. Sequencing used PBMCs or T cells enriched from blood (not recorded which). The sequence was obtained from a woman aged 60 to 75 in a cohort exposed to, infected with or recovered from COVID-19 (not recorded which). The CDR3 coding sequence is TGTGCCAGCAGCCCAATCGACAGGGAGGTTTCCGGCTACACCTTC. It codes for CASSPIDREVSGYTF.